The 2 T cell receptor beta chains reported below all come from one sample, sequenced in a study of Graves' ophthalmopathy and Graves' hyperthyroidism. Amplification of the TCR beta CDR3 regions used RNA transcripts (as template). First-round RT-PCR employed HTBI primers, with a second-round multiplex PCR after it. Each CDR3 protein is one row after TCRdb ran MiXCR on the multiplex PCR reads. The sample gives approximately 460,000 distinct CDR3 sequences, about 15% of which show up once; 9.8% is in the top ten. The sample comprised blood. The origin of the receptors is a woman aged 25 to 39 with Graves' ophthalmopathy.

The V and J genes are TRBV14 and TRBJ2-5, with 11 bases that match TRBD2. The CDR3 runs 15 residues. Losses at the gene ends were 1 base for V and 4 bases for J; bases not matched to a gene: 2. Germline V gene sequence: CDR1 SGHDN, CDR2 FVKESK. The CDR3 coding sequence is TGTGCCAGCAGCCAAGTTCTAGCGGGGGGAGAGACCCAGTACTTC. It encodes CASSQVLAGGETQYF.

This clonotype was picked up many times. V gene TRBV7-9 combines with J gene TRBJ2-6, with TRBD2 as a possible D gene (6 bases). The CDR3 runs 19 residues. V lost 5 bases, J lost 4 bases, and 24 bases lay in between. The germline V gene has CDR1 SEHNR and CDR2 FQNEAQ (reference sequence). CDR3 DNA sequence: TGTGCCAGCAGCCCCTCCCCGGGAGCTAAATCGGGGGGGGCCAACGTCCTGACTTTC. The encoded protein is CASSPSPGAKSGGANVLTF. Complete variable domain (other parts from reference TRBV7-9 and TRBJ2-6): DTGVSQNPRHKITKRGQNVTFRCDPISEHNRLYWYRQTLGQGPEFLTYFQNEAQLEKSRLLSDRFSAERPKGSFSTLEIQRTEQGDSAMYLCASSPSPGAKSGGANVLTFGAGSRLTVL.